The clone carrying this TCR beta chain turned up a few times. This record belongs to a study of T and B cells in COVID-19 patients. CDR1 and CDR2 from the germline V gene are ENHRY and SYGVKD. This CDR3 contains 15 residues. V gave up 7 bases and J gave up 5 bases, with 17 bases separating them. Blood genomic DNA input for TRB amplification was about 240-500 ng. TRB rearrangements were amplified by multiplex PCR with BIOMED2 TRB-A/B primers. TCRdb re-derived calls from the multiplex PCR reads in MiXCR, one entry per CDR3 protein. The sample consists of some 21,000 distinct CDR3 sequences, under 35% of them appearing once.

The chain employs TRBV10-3 and TRBJ2-2, with D possibly TRBD2 on 5 matching bases. The specimen was blood. This receptor was identified in a human donor who had recovered from COVID-19. This CDR3 reads CAINGVAQPTGELFF. The DNA of the CDR3 is TGTGCCATCAACGGGGTCGCACAGCCAACCGGGGAGCTGTTTTTT.